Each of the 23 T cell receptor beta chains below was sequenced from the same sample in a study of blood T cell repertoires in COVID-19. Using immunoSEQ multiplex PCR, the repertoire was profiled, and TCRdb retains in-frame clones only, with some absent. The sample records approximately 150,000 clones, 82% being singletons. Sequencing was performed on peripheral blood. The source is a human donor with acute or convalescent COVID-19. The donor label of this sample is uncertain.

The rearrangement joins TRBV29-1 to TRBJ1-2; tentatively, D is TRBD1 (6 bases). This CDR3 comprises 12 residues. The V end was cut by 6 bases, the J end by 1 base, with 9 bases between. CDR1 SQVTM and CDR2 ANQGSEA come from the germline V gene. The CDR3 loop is CSVQGINYGYTF. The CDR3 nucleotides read TGCAGCGTACAGGGAATTAACTATGGCTACACCTTC.

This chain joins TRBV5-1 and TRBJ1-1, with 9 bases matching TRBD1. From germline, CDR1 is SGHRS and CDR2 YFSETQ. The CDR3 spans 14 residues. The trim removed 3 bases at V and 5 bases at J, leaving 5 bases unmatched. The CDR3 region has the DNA TGCGCCAGCAGCTCCCGGGACAGGGCGACTGAAGCTTTCTTT. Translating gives CASSSRDRATEAFF.

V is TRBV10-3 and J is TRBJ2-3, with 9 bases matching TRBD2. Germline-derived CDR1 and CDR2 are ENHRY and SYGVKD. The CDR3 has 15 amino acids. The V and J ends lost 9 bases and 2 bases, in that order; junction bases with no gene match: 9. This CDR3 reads CAIQVAGAITDTQYF. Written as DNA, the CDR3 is TGTGCCATTCAGGTAGCGGGGGCGATCACAGATACGCAGTATTTT.

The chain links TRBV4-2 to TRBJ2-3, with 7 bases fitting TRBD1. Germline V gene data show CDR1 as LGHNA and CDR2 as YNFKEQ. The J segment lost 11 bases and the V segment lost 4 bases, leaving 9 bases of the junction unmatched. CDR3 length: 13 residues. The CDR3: CASSPRQGPGQYF. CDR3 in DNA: TGTGCCAGCAGCCCCCGACAGGGCCCCGGGCAGTATTTT.

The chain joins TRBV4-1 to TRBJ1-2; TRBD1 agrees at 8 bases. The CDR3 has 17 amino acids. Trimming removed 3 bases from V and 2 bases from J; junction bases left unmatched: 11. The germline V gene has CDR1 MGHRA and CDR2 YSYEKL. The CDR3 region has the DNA TGCGCCAGCAGCCACCCGGACAGGGTAATTTTAAACTATGGCTACACCTTC. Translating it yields CASSHPDRVILNYGYTF.

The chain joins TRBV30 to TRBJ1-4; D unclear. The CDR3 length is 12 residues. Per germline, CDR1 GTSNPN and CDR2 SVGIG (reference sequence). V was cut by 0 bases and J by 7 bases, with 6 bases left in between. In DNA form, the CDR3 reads TGTGCCTGGAGTGTACGGGTTGAAAAACTGTTTTTT. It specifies CAWSVRVEKLFF.

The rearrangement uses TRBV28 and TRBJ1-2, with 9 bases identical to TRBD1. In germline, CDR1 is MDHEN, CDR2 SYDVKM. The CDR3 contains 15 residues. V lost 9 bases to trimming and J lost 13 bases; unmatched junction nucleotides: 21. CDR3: CASRGQGQLPEVLTF. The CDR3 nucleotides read TGTGCCAGTCGGGGACAGGGACAACTTCCGGAGGTACTCACCTTC.

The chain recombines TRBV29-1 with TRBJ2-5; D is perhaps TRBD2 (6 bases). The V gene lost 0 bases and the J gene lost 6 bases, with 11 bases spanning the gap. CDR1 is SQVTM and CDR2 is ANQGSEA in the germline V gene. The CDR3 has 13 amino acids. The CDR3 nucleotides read TGCAGCGTTGAAGAGACTAGAGGGCAGACCCAGTACTTC. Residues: CSVEETRGQTQYF.

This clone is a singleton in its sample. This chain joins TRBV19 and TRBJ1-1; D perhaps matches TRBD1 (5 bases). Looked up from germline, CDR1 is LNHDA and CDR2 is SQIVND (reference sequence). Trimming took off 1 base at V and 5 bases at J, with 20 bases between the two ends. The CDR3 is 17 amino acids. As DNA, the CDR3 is TGTGCCAGTAGTATAGTCAGGGAAGGGATAGGGAGGACTGAAGCTTTCTTT. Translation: CASSIVREGIGRTEAFF.

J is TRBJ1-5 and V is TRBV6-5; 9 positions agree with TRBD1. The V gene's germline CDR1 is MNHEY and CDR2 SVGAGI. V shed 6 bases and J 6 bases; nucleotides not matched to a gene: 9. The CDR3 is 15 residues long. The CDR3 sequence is CASSQSGQGSQPQHF. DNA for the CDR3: TGTGCCAGCAGCCAGTCGGGACAGGGAAGTCAGCCCCAGCATTTT.

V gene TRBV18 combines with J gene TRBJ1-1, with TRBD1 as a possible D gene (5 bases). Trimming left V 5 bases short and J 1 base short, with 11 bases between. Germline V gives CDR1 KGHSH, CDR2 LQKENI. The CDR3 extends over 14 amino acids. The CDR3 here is CASSEITGNTEAFF. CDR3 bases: TGTGCCAGCTCAGAGATAACAGGGAACACTGAAGCTTTCTTT.

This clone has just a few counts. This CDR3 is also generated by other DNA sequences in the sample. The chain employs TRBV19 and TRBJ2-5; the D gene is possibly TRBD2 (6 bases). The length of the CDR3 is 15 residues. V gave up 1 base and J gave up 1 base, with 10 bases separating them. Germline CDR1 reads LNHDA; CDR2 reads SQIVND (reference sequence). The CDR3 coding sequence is TGTGCCAGTAGTATAGGTGGAGGGGCCCAAGAGACCCAGTACTTC. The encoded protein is CASSIGGGAQETQYF.

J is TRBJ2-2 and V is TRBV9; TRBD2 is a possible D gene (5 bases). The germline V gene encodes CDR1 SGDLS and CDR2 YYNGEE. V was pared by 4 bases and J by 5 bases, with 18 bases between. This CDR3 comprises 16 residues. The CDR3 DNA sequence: TGTGCCAGCAGCCAAAAGGTGACGGGGAGAACCGGGGAGCTGTTTTTT. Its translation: CASSQKVTGRTGELFF.

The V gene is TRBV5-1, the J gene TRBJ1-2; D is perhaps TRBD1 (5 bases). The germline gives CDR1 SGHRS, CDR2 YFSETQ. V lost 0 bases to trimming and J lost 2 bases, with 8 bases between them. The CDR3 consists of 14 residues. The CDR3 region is CASSLGQINYGYTF. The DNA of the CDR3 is TGCGCCAGCAGCTTGGGACAGATCAACTATGGCTACACCTTC.

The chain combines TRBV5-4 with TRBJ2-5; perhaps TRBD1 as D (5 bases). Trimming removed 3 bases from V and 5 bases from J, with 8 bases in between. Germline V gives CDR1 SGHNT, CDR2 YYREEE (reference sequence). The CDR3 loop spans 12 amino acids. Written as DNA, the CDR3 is TGTGCCAGCAGCTCAGACAGCGAGACCCAGTACTTC. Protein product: CASSSDSETQYF.

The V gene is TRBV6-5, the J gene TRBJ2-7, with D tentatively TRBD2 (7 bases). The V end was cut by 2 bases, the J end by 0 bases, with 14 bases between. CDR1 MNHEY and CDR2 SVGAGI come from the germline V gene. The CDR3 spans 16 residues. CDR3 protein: CASSYGGALSSYEQYF. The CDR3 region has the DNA TGTGCCAGCAGTTACGGGGGGGCGCTTAGCTCCTACGAGCAGTACTTC.

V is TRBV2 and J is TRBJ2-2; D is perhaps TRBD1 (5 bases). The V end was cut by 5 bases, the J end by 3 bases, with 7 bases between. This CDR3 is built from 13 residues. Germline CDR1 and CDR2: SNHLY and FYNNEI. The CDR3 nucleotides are TGTGCCAGCAGTTTCAGGGACACCGGGGAGCTGTTTTTT. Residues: CASSFRDTGELFF.

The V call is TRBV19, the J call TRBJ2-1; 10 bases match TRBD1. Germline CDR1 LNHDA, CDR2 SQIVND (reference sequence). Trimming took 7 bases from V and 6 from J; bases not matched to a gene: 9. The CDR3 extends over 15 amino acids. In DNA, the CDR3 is TGTGCCAGTAAGAAGACGGGACAGGGGTTCAATGAGCAGTTCTTC. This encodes CASKKTGQGFNEQFF.

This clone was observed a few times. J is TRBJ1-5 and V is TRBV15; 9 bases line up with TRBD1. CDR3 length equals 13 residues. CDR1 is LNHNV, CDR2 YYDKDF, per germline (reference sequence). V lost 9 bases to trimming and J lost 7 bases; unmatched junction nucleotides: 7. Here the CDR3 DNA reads TGTGCCACAGCGGGGGACAGGGTGCAGCCCCAGCATTTT. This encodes CATAGDRVQPQHF. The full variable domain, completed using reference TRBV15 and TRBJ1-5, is DAMVIQNPRYQVTQFGKPVTLSCSQTLNHNVMYWYQQKSSQAPKLLFHYYDKDFNNEADTPDNFQSRRPNTSFCFLDIRSPGLGDTAMYLCATAGDRVQPQHFGDGTRLSIL.

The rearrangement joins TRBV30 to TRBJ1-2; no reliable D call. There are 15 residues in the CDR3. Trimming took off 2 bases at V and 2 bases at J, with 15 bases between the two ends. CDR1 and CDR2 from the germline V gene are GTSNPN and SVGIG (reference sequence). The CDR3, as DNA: TGTGCCTGGAGTCCCCAAACAGTGACCAACTATGGCTACACCTTC. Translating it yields CAWSPQTVTNYGYTF.

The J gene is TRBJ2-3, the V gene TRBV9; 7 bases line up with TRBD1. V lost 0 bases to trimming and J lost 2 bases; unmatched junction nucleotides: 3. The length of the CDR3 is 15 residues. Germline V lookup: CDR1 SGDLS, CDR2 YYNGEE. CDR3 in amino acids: CASSVATGATDTQYF. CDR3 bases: TGTGCCAGCAGCGTAGCCACAGGGGCCACAGATACGCAGTATTTT.

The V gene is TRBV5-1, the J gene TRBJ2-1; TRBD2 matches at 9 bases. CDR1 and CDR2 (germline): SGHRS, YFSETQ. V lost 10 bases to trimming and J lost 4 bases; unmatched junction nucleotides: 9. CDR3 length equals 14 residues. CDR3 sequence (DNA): TGCGCCCGCGGGGGGGGGACACCTTACAATGAGCAGTTCTTC. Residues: CARGGGTPYNEQFF.

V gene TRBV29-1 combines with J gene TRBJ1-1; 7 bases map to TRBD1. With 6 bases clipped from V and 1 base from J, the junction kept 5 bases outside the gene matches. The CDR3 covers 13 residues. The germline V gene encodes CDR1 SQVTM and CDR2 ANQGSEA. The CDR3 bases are TGCAGCGTGATTGGGACAGAGAACACTGAAGCTTTCTTT. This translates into CSVIGTENTEAFF.